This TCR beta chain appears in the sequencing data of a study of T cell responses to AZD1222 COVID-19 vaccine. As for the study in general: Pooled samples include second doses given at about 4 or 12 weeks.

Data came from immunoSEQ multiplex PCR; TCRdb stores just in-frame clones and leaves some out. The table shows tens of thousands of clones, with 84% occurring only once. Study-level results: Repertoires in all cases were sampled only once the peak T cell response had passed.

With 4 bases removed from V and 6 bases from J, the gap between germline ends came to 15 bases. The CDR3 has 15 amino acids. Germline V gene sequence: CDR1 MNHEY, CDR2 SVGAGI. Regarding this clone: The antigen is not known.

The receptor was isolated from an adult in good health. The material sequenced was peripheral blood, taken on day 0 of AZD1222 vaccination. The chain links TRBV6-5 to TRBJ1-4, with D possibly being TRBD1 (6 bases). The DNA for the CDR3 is TGTGCCAGCAGTTTTAACCGGGACACACATGAAAAACTGTTTTTT. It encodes CASSFNRDTHEKLFF.